A selection of T cell receptor beta chains follows, all from one sample in a study of T cell repertoires in cytomegalovirus infection. Using its own MiXCR run on the reads, TCRdb lists one record per CDR3 protein. The sample includes fewer than 200,000 distinct CDR3 sequences, about an eighth seen only once; the top ten take more than 20%. Sequences were obtained from PBMCs. These receptors originate from a human donor in good health (CMV status not recorded). Some clones in this sample may be carry-over from other donors' samples. CDR3s include the opening cysteine and the closing phenylalanine or tryptophan.

j_call,cdr3_length,v_call,cdr3_aa
TRBJ1-1,13,TRBV6-6,CASSTGDTTEAFF
TRBJ2-1,15,TRBV7-2,CASIREGLGYNEQFF
TRBJ2-1,11,TRBV19,CASWSWPEQFF
TRBJ2-5,15,TRBV24-1,CATSDYPGGQETQYF
TRBJ2-3,17,TRBV6-2/TRBV6-3,CASSYSMGDLTTDTQYF
TRBJ2-7,17,TRBV7-9,CASSPTSGTEFSYEQYF
TRBJ2-3,13,TRBV7-7,CASSLGRGDTQYF
TRBJ2-4,17,TRBV29-1,CSVGSRDLKRPGGIQYF
TRBJ2-7,15,TRBV5-4,CASSSPGQGTDEQYF
TRBJ1-1,14,TRBV4-1,CASSQPGQKAEAFF
TRBJ1-3,15,TRBV7-2,CASTPRGQSGNTIYF
TRBJ2-6,17,TRBV7-3,CASSPGQAVSGANVLTF
TRBJ2-1,13,TRBV19,CASMSDKAGVGIF
TRBJ1-2,14,TRBV20-1,CSAVNDRGGGGYTF
TRBJ2-6,16,TRBV7-8,CASSIPRGSGANVLTF